This T cell receptor (beta chain) was observed in a study of blood T cell repertoires in COVID-19. Study-level background: COVID-19 samples collected from the United States, Italy and Spain covered acute and convalescent phases.

Adults between roughly 18 and 89 years of age took part from approximately 24 US areas. Participants had their cohort set by participant-reported clinical history. In the study's own analysis: From reference gene primer amplification, estimates of nucleated cell counts were derived. The repertoire was sequenced with immunoSEQ multiplex PCR; TCRdb's copy has only in-frame clones and lacks some. V and J calls and clone size are copied from that table; D and trimming were computed from the DNA. The sample holds hundreds of thousands of clones; about 84% are singletons and the top ten take 2% to 2.5%. V was clipped by 0 bases and J by 6 bases; unmatched bases: 3. This CDR3 has 15 amino acids. The germline CDR1 and CDR2 sequences are SGHTA and FQGNSA.

The sequence derives from a woman between 50 and 59 years old who had recovered from COVID-19. The rearrangement links TRBV7-2 to TRBJ2-1, with TRBD2 matching over 9 bases. The sample was PBMCs or T cells enriched from blood (not recorded which). The CDR3 DNA is TGTGCCAGCAGCTTAGCTAGCGGGAGTACCAATGAGCAGTTCTTC. Protein sequence: CASSLASGSTNEQFF.